This entry features one T cell receptor beta chain sequence. These data come from a study of patients and donors after allogeneic stem cell transplantation. TCRdb re-called the RT-PCR reads with MiXCR, one entry per CDR3 protein. The data show about 410,000 distinct CDR3 sequences, 16% seen once. CDR1 DFQATT and CDR2 SNEGSKA come from the germline V gene (reference sequence). The length of the CDR3 is 13 residues. V was shortened by 5 bases and J by 0 bases, with 11 bases between the two germline ends. This chain joins TRBV20-1 and TRBJ2-7, with a possible D match to TRBD1 (5 bases). Material for sequencing was blood, either unsorted or a sorted T cell fraction (not recorded which). The TCR originated in a human donor who was either an allogeneic HSCT recipient or a stem cell or donor lymphocyte infusion donor (not recorded which). It is not recorded whose cells these are; they may come from a transplant donor. CDR3 sequence reads: CSAEQVLSYEQYF. CDR3 in DNA: TGCAGTGCTGAACAGGTTCTCTCCTACGAGCAGTACTTC.